The TCR beta chain described here comes from a study of shared clonotypes between healthy human individuals. About the research overall: Three plates were used per donor for CD4 naive, three for CD4 memory, two for CD8 naive and one for CD8 memory.

Some 30,000 T cell genomes, or approximately 200 ng DNA, went into the sorted-subset replicate PCRs. Sequenced by immunoSEQ multiplex PCR; TCRdb stores in-frame clones only, minus some. The sample comprises around 700,000 clones, about 90% of which are singletons, and 20% to 25% rests with the top ten. The CDR3 consists of 16 residues. CDR1 and CDR2 from the germline V gene are LNHDA and SQIVND (reference sequence). Deletions cut 4 bases from V and 3 bases from J, with 17 bases between. Naive CD8 isolation took CD45RO-negative cells positively selected for CCR7 and excluded terminally differentiated effector memory CD45RA+ cells. All the donors were Caucasian adults who lived in Nashville, Tennessee.

V is TRBV19 and J is TRBJ2-3; D remains unclear. The source is a man aged 25-40 years in good health. Sequences were obtained from naive CD8+ T cells sorted from blood. The CDR3 nucleotides are TGTGCCAGTAGTAGTAAGCGCGCTAGGGATACAGATACGCAGTATTTT. Translated, it gives CASSSKRARDTDTQYF.